Following are 8 T cell receptor beta chains from one sample sequenced in a study of cytomegalovirus exposure and HLA in healthy donors. PCR involved 60 Vbeta and 13 Jbeta primers. Here immunoSEQ multiplex PCR was the method, and the copy in TCRdb shows in-frame clones only, minus some. This table has tens of thousands of clones, under 80% appearing once. The specimen was PBMCs. The receptors originated from a man aged 40-50 years in good health and CMV-seronegative.

This clone has just a few counts. This chain uses TRBV2 with TRBJ1-6, with 8 bases identical to TRBD1. V lost 7 bases and J lost 4; bases outside the gene matches: 3. The CDR3 length is 14 residues. Germline CDR1 is SNHLY and CDR2 is FYNNEI. This chain's CDR3 is CASMGTGYNSPLHF. The DNA of the CDR3 is TGTGCCAGCATGGGGACAGGTTATAATTCACCCCTCCACTTT.

This clone was observed a few times. The V gene is TRBV28, the J gene TRBJ2-1; 9 nucleotides match TRBD2. Germline CDR1 MDHEN, CDR2 SYDVKM. Trimming took 2 bases from V and 2 from J; bases not matched to a gene: 7. The CDR3 length is 17 residues. Here the CDR3 DNA reads TGTGCCAGCAGTTTACTAGCGGGATCTTCCACCTACAATGAGCAGTTCTTC. Its translation: CASSLLAGSSTYNEQFF.

This clone was found once. The J gene is TRBJ2-2, the V gene TRBV19; 11 nucleotides match TRBD1. This CDR3 is 16 amino acids long. With V trimmed by 4 bases and J by 4 bases, 5 bases remained unmatched. The germline CDR1 and CDR2 sequences are LNHDA and SQIVND (reference sequence). CDR3 sequence (DNA): TGTGCCAGTAGTAGAGGACAGGGGGCGGGCACCGGGGAGCTGTTTTTT. It codes for CASSRGQGAGTGELFF.

The chain links TRBV5-1 to TRBJ1-1; 7 bases fit TRBD1. The junction had 3 bases not matched to a gene; V was cut back by 4 bases and J by 0 bases. Germline CDR1 reads SGHRS; CDR2 reads YFSETQ. The length of the CDR3 is 14 residues. CDR3 DNA: TGCGCCAGCAGCGAAGGGGGCATGAACACTGAAGCTTTCTTT. Translated: CASSEGGMNTEAFF.

The chain links TRBV11-1 to TRBJ2-7, with a weak D call TRBD1 (6 bases). This CDR3 is 12 amino acids long. Trimming removed 5 bases at V and 7 bases at J, with 12 bases between. Germline V gene lookup returns CDR1 SGHAT and CDR2 FQDESV (reference sequence). The CDR3 reads CASSGTSREQYF. In nucleotides, the CDR3 is TGTGCCAGCAGCGGGACATCAAGGGAGCAGTACTTC.

This chain uses TRBV5-1 with TRBJ2-5, with 11 positions matching TRBD1. CDR3 length: 15 amino acids. CDR1 is SGHRS, CDR2 YFSETQ, per germline. Trimming took 0 bases from V and 4 from J; bases not matched to a gene: 2. The CDR3 is CASSLGTGGTETQYF. The CDR3 nucleotides are TGCGCCAGCAGCTTGGGGACAGGGGGCACAGAGACCCAGTACTTC.

The rearrangement links TRBV6-5 to TRBJ2-1, with TRBD2 matching over 9 bases. Germline V gene data show CDR1 as MNHEY and CDR2 as SVGAGI. V dropped 3 bases and J dropped 1; count of bases not matched to a gene: 1. The CDR3 runs 15 residues. The CDR3 nucleotides read TGTGCCAGCAGTTATAGCGGGAGATCCTACAATGAGCAGTTCTTC. Translated: CASSYSGRSYNEQFF.

This clone occurred once. The chain joins TRBV28 to TRBJ2-1; perhaps TRBD1 as D (5 bases). The length of the CDR3 is 16 residues. The germline CDR1 and CDR2 sequences are MDHEN and SYDVKM. The germline V and J ends were trimmed by 4 bases and 3 bases, with 16 bases remaining between them. This CDR3 is CASSSSVTENYNEQFF. The CDR3 nucleotides are TGTGCCAGCAGTTCATCGGTGACAGAAAACTACAATGAGCAGTTCTTC. The complete variable domain, with remaining parts taken from reference TRBV28 and TRBJ2-1, reads DVKVTQSSRYLVKRTGEKVFLECVQDMDHENMFWYRQDPGLGLRLIYFSYDVKMKEKGDIPEGYSVSREKKERFSLILESASTNQTSMYLCASSSSVTENYNEQFFGPGTRLTVL.